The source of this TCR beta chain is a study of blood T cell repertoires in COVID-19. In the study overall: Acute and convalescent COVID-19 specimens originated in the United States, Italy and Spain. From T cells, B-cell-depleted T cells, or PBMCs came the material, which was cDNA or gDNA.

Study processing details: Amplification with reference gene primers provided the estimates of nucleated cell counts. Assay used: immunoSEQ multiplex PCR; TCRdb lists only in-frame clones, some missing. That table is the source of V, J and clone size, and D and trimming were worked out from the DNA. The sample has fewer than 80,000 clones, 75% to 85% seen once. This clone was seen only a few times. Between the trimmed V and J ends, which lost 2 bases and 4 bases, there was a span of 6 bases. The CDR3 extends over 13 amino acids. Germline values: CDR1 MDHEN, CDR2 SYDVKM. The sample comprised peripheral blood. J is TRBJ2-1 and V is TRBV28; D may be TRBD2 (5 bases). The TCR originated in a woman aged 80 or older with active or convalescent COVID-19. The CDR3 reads CASSLGLYNEQFF. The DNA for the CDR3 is TGTGCCAGCAGTTTAGGACTGTACAATGAGCAGTTCTTC. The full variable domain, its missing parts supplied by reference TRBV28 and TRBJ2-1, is DVKVTQSSRYLVKRTGEKVFLECVQDMDHENMFWYRQDPGLGLRLIYFSYDVKMKEKGDIPEGYSVSREKKERFSLILESASTNQTSMYLCASSLGLYNEQFFGPGTRLTVL.